This is a list of T cell receptor beta chains from one sample in a study of regulatory T cells in long-lasting Graves disease. TCRdb re-analysed the multiplex PCR reads in MiXCR, keeping a single row per CDR3 protein. The sample gives 400,000 to 600,000 distinct CDR3 sequences, roughly 21% of which show up once; over 6% is in the top ten. The material sequenced was peripheral blood mononuclear cells (PBMCs), taken when the disease was refractory, from a patient treated with antithyroid drugs. The source is a female donor with Graves disease. The CDR3 runs from the conserved cysteine through the conserved F or W. The D gene is left open where the match is weak. Only some rows state a clone size, as once, few, many or a class for expanded clones.

v_gene	d_gene	abundance	j_gene	len	CDR3nt	CDR3aa
TRBV29-1	.	many	TRBJ1-4	13	TGCAGCGTTGACGGGCAGGGAAGTGAAAAACTGTTTTTT	CSVDGQGSEKLFF
TRBV11-2	.	.	TRBJ2-3	17	TGTGCCAGCAGCCCCTACGAGACTCCCTACTCCACAGATACGCAGTATTTT	CASSPYETPYSTDTQYF
TRBV2	.	many	TRBJ2-7	15	TGTGCCAGCAGTGCCGGACGGACACTAGGGTACGAGCAGTACTTC	CASSAGRTLGYEQYF
TRBV19	TRBD2	.	TRBJ2-2	17	TGTGCCAGTAGTATACCAGGACTAGCGGGAGCTAACGGGGAGCTGTTTTTT	CASSIPGLAGANGELFF
TRBV7-8	.	.	TRBJ2-1	14	TGTGCCAGCAGCTTCTTCGACAGCTACAATGAGCAGTTCTTC	CASSFFDSYNEQFF
TRBV2	TRBD1	.	TRBJ2-5	16	TGTGCCAGCAGTAAATCCCGAGACAGGGGAACAGAGACCCAGTACTTC	CASSKSRDRGTETQYF
TRBV29-1	TRBD2	many	TRBJ2-7	13	TGCAGCGCAAGACTAGCGGACACCTACGAGCAGTACTTC	CSARLADTYEQYF
TRBV28	.	once	TRBJ2-3	14	TGTGCCAGCAGTCTCGGGACAATTACAGATACGCAGTATTTT	CASSLGTITDTQYF
TRBV13	.	.	TRBJ1-6	14	TGTGCCAGCAGCAACCCGGCGGTTGATTCACCCCTCCACTTT	CASSNPAVDSPLHF
TRBV6-1	.	many	TRBJ1-4	13	TGTGCCACCCAACAAGGTGGGGGCGAAAAACTGTTTTTT	CATQQGGGEKLFF